The entry below describes one T cell receptor beta chain. CDR3 length: 10 amino acids. V gave up 6 bases and J gave up 7 bases, with 4 bases separating them. Germline V gene data show CDR1 as MNHNS and CDR2 as SASEGT. These data belong to a study of T cell responses to AZD1222 COVID-19 vaccine. Using immunoSEQ multiplex PCR, the repertoire was profiled, and TCRdb retains in-frame clones only, with some absent. The sample has around 120,000 clones; roughly 88% are singletons. V is TRBV6-1 and J is TRBJ2-1; D is ambiguous. The sequence was collected from an adult in good health. Sequencing was performed on peripheral blood, taken on day 0 of AZD1222 vaccination. The CDR3 here is CASRKNEQFF. As DNA, the CDR3 is TGTGCCAGCAGAAAAAATGAGCAGTTCTTC.